These 17 T cell receptor beta chains were sequenced from one sample in a study of molecular identifiers for immune sequencing clone quantification. Each CDR3 protein gets one entry after TCRdb re-called the PCR reads with MiXCR. The sample includes about 640,000 distinct CDR3 sequences, just under 20% seen only once; the top ten take roughly 0.85%. Input material: naive CD8+ T cells from blood, with Jurkat cell RNA spiked in. Subset indicated: FACS-sorted CD8+CD4-CCR7+CD45RA+ naive T cells. These TCRs come from a human donor in good health. Some libraries in this study had Jurkat cell RNA spiked in.

This clonotype was seen more than once but under ten times. The chain combines TRBV19 with TRBJ2-2; possibly TRBD2 for D (5 bases). CDR3 length equals 12 residues. The germline CDR1 and CDR2 sequences are LNHDA and SQIVND (reference sequence). V was cut by 5 bases and J by 6 bases, with 7 bases left in between. CDR3 region: CASSWESGELFF. The CDR3 nucleotides read TGTGCCAGTAGTTGGGAGTCCGGGGAGCTGTTTTTT.

The chain combines TRBV5-6 with TRBJ2-7; D unresolved. The germline V and J ends were trimmed by 5 bases and 4 bases, with 10 bases remaining between them. Germline CDR1 and CDR2: SGHDT and YYEEEE. This CDR3 region has 12 residues. This CDR3 is CASRYGNYEQYF. The CDR3 nucleotides are TGTGCCAGCAGGTACGGAAATTACGAGCAGTACTTC. Together with reference TRBV5-6 and TRBJ2-7, the CDR3 gives the full variable domain: DAGVTQSPTHLIKTRGQQVTLRCSPKSGHDTVSWYQQALGQGPQFIFQYYEEEERQRGNFPDRFSGHQFPNYSSELNVNALLLGDSALYLCASRYGNYEQYFGPGTRLTVT.

This chain uses TRBV11-2 with TRBJ2-5; D remains unclear. Trimming took 1 base from V and 0 from J, leaving 9 bases between them. Germline CDR1 is SGHAT and CDR2 is FQNNGV. The CDR3 is 15 residues long. CDR3 coding DNA: TGTGCCAGCAGCTTAGGGACGGTGTACCAAGAGACCCAGTACTTC. Translation gives CASSLGTVYQETQYF.

The sample holds many counts of this clonotype. V gene TRBV6-5 combines with J gene TRBJ2-7; no clear D. The CDR3 contains 12 residues. The V gene lost 2 bases and the J gene lost 6 bases, with 8 bases spanning the gap. Germline V gene lookup returns CDR1 MNHEY and CDR2 SVGAGI. CDR3 region: CASSYGRTEQYF. The CDR3 coding sequence is TGTGCCAGCAGTTACGGTCGGACCGAGCAGTACTTC.

At least ten counts were recorded for this clonotype. V and J are TRBV9 and TRBJ1-4; TRBD1 matches 10 bases. The CDR3 sequence is 16 residues long. J lost 8 bases, V lost 0 bases, and 7 bases had no gene match. In germline, CDR1 is SGDLS, CDR2 YYNGEE. The CDR3 DNA sequence: TGTGCCAGCAGCGTAGTATCCGGGACAGGGGACGAAAAACTGTTTTTT. Translation: CASSVVSGTGDEKLFF.

This rearrangement joins TRBV19 to TRBJ1-5; D is ambiguous. Germline CDR1 is LNHDA and CDR2 is SQIVND (reference sequence). The V and J ends lost 7 bases and 1 base respectively, with 8 bases between them. This CDR3 is 13 amino acids long. In DNA form, the CDR3 reads TGTGCCAGTACCTCGGCGAGCAATCAGCCCCAGCATTTT. This translates into CASTSASNQPQHF. Filled out from reference TRBV19 and TRBJ1-5, the complete variable domain reads DGGITQSPKYLFRKEGQNVTLSCEQNLNHDAMYWYRQDPGQGLRLIYYSQIVNDFQKGDIAEGYSVSREKKESFPLTVTSAQKNPTAFYLCASTSASNQPQHFGDGTRLSIL.

This clonotype was detected ten times or more. The V and J genes are TRBV12-3 or TRBV12-4 and TRBJ1-2, with D unclear. This CDR3 is 12 amino acids long. Trimming took 6 bases from V and 3 from J, leaving 8 bases between them. CDR3 sequence reads: CASSHPYYGYTF. The CDR3 DNA sequence: TGTGCCAGCAGCCACCCGTACTATGGCTACACCTTC.

The gene calls are TRBV7-9 and TRBJ2-7, with 9 bases identical to TRBD2. With 6 bases clipped from V and 0 bases from J, the junction kept 12 bases outside the gene matches. CDR1 and CDR2 (germline): SEHNR, FQNEAQ (reference sequence). The CDR3 has 17 amino acids. The CDR3 DNA sequence: TGTGCCAGCAGTCCGGGGGGCGGGAGGGAAAACTCCTACGAGCAGTACTTC. This gives the protein CASSPGGGRENSYEQYF. The full variable domain, with the rest looked up from reference TRBV7-9 and TRBJ2-7, is DTGVSQNPRHKITKRGQNVTFRCDPISEHNRLYWYRQTLGQGPEFLTYFQNEAQLEKSRLLSDRFSAERPKGSFSTLEIQRTEQGDSAMYLCASSPGGGRENSYEQYFGPGTRLTVT.

Worth noting for this clonotype: A much larger clone lies a single base off, so this may be a read error. This rearrangement joins TRBV12-3 or TRBV12-4 to TRBJ1-1, with D possibly matching TRBD1 (6 bases). The CDR3 runs 15 residues. Trimming took 4 bases from V and 4 from J, leaving 16 bases between them. This chain's CDR3 is CASSSGGGGGTEAFF. CDR3 in DNA: TGTGCCAGCAGTTCAGGAGGGGGTGGGGGCACTGAAGCTTTCTTT.

On this clonotype: A much larger clone sits a single nucleotide away, making a read error possible. The chain carries TRBV13 and TRBJ1-1; no firm D call. CDR1 PRHDT and CDR2 FYEKMQ come from the germline V gene (reference sequence). CDR3 size: 15 residues. V gave up 2 bases and J gave up 4 bases, with 14 bases separating them. The CDR3 bases are TGTGCCAGCAGCTTAAACAGCGTAAAAAGCACTGAAGCTTTCTTT. It is translated as CASSLNSVKSTEAFF.

Remarks on this clonotype: This may come from a read error, since a much larger clone is one base off. The genes are TRBV7-9 and TRBJ2-1; D tentatively reads TRBD1 or TRBD2 (6 bases each). This CDR3 region has 15 residues. The germline CDR1 and CDR2 sequences are SEHNR and FQNEAQ (reference sequence). The CDR3 loop is CVSSPWGASYNEQFF. The CDR3 DNA reads as TGTGTCAGCAGCCCCTGGGGGGCGTCCTACAATGAGCAGTTCTTC.

This clonotype has a count of ten or more. The chain links TRBV20-1 to TRBJ2-1; the D gene could be TRBD1 or TRBD2 (5 bases each). The CDR3 totals 14 residues. CDR1 is DFQATT and CDR2 is SNEGSKA in the germline V gene (reference sequence). As DNA, the CDR3 is TGCAGCGCCGAGGGGCAGGTTAACTACAATGAGCAGTTCTTC. Protein sequence: CSAEGQVNYNEQFF.

The gene calls are TRBV11-2 and TRBJ2-6, with unresolved D. This CDR3 contains 15 residues. Germline CDR1 is SGHAT and CDR2 is FQNNGV. V was clipped by 6 bases and J by 2 bases, with 11 bases between them. CDR3 amino acids: CASSPSGTGANVLTF. CDR3 nucleotide sequence: TGTGCCAGCAGTCCCTCCGGAACTGGGGCCAACGTCCTGACTTTC.

This chain joins TRBV7-9 and TRBJ2-7; 12 bases align to TRBD2. The CDR3 is 19 amino acids. Germline CDR1 is SEHNR and CDR2 is FQNEAQ (reference sequence). Trimming took 5 bases from V and 0 from J; bases not matched to a gene: 14. This CDR3 reads CASSASGTSGRRSSYEQYF. In nucleotides, the CDR3 is TGTGCCAGCAGCGCCTCCGGGACTAGCGGGCGAAGGAGCTCCTACGAGCAGTACTTC. Looking up the rest from reference TRBV7-9 and TRBJ2-7 gives the full variable domain: DTGVSQNPRHKITKRGQNVTFRCDPISEHNRLYWYRQTLGQGPEFLTYFQNEAQLEKSRLLSDRFSAERPKGSFSTLEIQRTEQGDSAMYLCASSASGTSGRRSSYEQYFGPGTRLTVT.

This clonotype was counted a few times. V and J are TRBV5-1 and TRBJ1-2; 7 bases align to TRBD1. V shed 3 bases and J 0 bases; nucleotides not matched to a gene: 8. The CDR3 spans 16 residues. The germline V gene encodes CDR1 SGHRS and CDR2 YFSETQ. The CDR3 nucleotides read TGCGCCAGCAGCTCGTCTCGGGACAGTTCTAACTATGGCTACACCTTC. This sequence encodes CASSSSRDSSNYGYTF.

The V and J genes are TRBV12-3 or TRBV12-4 and TRBJ2-2, with D perhaps matching TRBD1 (5 bases). The V gene lost 3 bases and the J gene lost 2 bases, with 13 bases spanning the gap. CDR3 length: 16 amino acids. The CDR3 spells CASSFLQGANTGELFF. CDR3 nucleotide sequence: TGTGCCAGCAGTTTTCTCCAGGGCGCTAACACCGGGGAGCTGTTTTTT.

A word on this clonotype: A much larger clone differs by one base, so this may be a read error. This chain uses TRBV9 with TRBJ2-3, with a tentative D call TRBD2 (5 bases). CDR1 SGDLS and CDR2 YYNGEE come from the germline V gene. The CDR3 length is 16 residues. Deletions cut 0 bases from V and 0 bases from J, with 11 bases between. CDR3 in amino acids: CASSVVTLASTDTQYF. DNA for the CDR3: TGTGCCAGCAGCGTAGTTACGTTAGCGAGCACAGATACGCAGTATTTT.